Listed below are T cell receptor beta chains from one sample, sequenced in a study of T cell repertoires in cytomegalovirus infection. No antigen has been identified for these receptors. MiXCR, run by TCRdb on the reads, gives a single entry per CDR3 protein. The sample shows 640,000 or so distinct CDR3 sequences, 30% to 35% of them seen only once. The sample was cultured PBMCs, taken from culture after CMV antigen stimulation. The receptors were gathered from a human donor in good health (CMV status not recorded). Some clones in this sample may be carry-over from other donors' samples. The CDR3 runs from the conserved cysteine through the conserved F or W. D genes are given only for firm matches. Expanded clones are given a class, and other clones once, few, many or no size at all.

CDR3nt,CDR3aa,v_gene,j_gene,d_gene,abundance
TGTGCCAGCAGCTCCGAGGCCTGGTATGGCACAGATACGCAGTATTTT,CASSSEAWYGTDTQYF,TRBV7-2,TRBJ2-3,-,-
TGTGCCAGCAGTTTATGGGGGCCGTCAGATACGCAGTATTTT,CASSLWGPSDTQYF,TRBV12-3/TRBV12-4,TRBJ2-3,-,-
TGTGCCAGCAGCCCTTCGACGGGACATAGCAATCAGCCCCAGCATTTT,CASSPSTGHSNQPQHF,TRBV3-1,TRBJ1-5,-,few
TGTGCCAGCGAAACAGGGTCTGGCGAGCAGTACTTC,CASETGSGEQYF,TRBV2,TRBJ2-7,-,-
TGTGCCAGCAGTTACGAAGGGATGATGGCCGGGGAGCTGTTTTTT,CASSYEGMMAGELFF,TRBV6-1,TRBJ2-2,-,-
TGTGCCAGCAGGCAGCAGGGACGGCGAGCTAACTATGGCTACACCTTC,CASRQQGRRANYGYTF,TRBV12-3/TRBV12-4,TRBJ1-2,-,few
TGCAGTGCAATGGGACGAGTTATTAACGAGCAGTACTTC,CSAMGRVINEQYF,TRBV20-1,TRBJ2-7,-,few
TGCAGTGCTAACCGACAGGGGTCAGCGGGAGGAACCTACAATGAGCAGTTCTTC,CSANRQGSAGGTYNEQFF,TRBV20-1,TRBJ2-1,-,-
TGTGCCACCAGTGATGAGCAGTTCCCAGATACGCAGTATTTT,CATSDEQFPDTQYF,TRBV24-1,TRBJ2-3,-,-
TGTGCCAGCAGCGATACTCCCCCCCCCTATACCTACGAGCAGTACTTC,CASSDTPPPYTYEQYF,TRBV6-2/TRBV6-3,TRBJ2-7,-,-
TGTGCCAGCAGCCCGGGACCCACCGAGCAGTACTTC,CASSPGPTEQYF,TRBV11-2,TRBJ2-7,-,few
TGTGCCAGCAGCTTAGAGGGACAGGGTAATGAAAAACTGTTTTTT,CASSLEGQGNEKLFF,TRBV11-2,TRBJ1-4,TRBD1,-
TGTGCCAGCAGCTTGTTAGGGGGCGCCGAAAAACTGTTTTTT,CASSLLGGAEKLFF,TRBV5-4,TRBJ1-4,TRBD1,-
TGTGCCAGCAGCTTAGGGGGGCTGGTTAATCAGCCCCAGCATTTT,CASSLGGLVNQPQHF,TRBV7-2,TRBJ1-5,-,many
TGTGCCAGCAGTTTCTTTTTAGGCTCTCTAGGCAATCAGCCCCAGCATTTT,CASSFFLGSLGNQPQHF,TRBV12-3/TRBV12-4,TRBJ1-5,-,few
TGTGCCAGCGGACCTCCCTCTGGAAACACCATATATTTT,CASGPPSGNTIYF,TRBV2,TRBJ1-3,-,few
TGTGCCAGCCTAAGGACTAGCGGCCCTGCGGTTGAGCAGTTCTTC,CASLRTSGPAVEQFF,TRBV6-1,TRBJ2-1,TRBD2,-
TGCAGTGCTAGAGTGGCCGGGTTTGGCTACACCTTC,CSARVAGFGYTF,TRBV20-1,TRBJ1-2,-,-
TGTGCCAGCAGCTTAATGGGCGGGGGTCAAACAGATACGCAGTATTTT,CASSLMGGGQTDTQYF,TRBV7-2,TRBJ2-3,TRBD2,-
TGCGCCAGCAGCTTGAGGCGGCTAGCGGGGGGGCCAGACGCGAAGCAGTACTTC,CASSLRRLAGGPDAKQYF,TRBV5-1,TRBJ2-7,TRBD2,-
TGTGCCAGCAGCTTTGACAGTGGCGGTTTGGAGACCCAGTACTTC,CASSFDSGGLETQYF,TRBV7-2,TRBJ2-5,-,-
TGTGCCAGCAGGGGGACGGCCCCGACAGATACGCAGTATTTT,CASRGTAPTDTQYF,TRBV12-3/TRBV12-4,TRBJ2-3,-,-
TGTGCCAGCAGCGTAGACGGGGCGACCACAGATACGCAGTATTTT,CASSVDGATTDTQYF,TRBV9,TRBJ2-3,-,-
TGTGCCAGCAGCCGAGGGACTAGCGGCACGTATGAGCAGTACTTC,CASSRGTSGTYEQYF,TRBV7-2,TRBJ2-7,TRBD2,-
TGTGCCAGCAGCCCGGGGCTTGGAGGGGGGGGGTCTTACAATGAGCAGTTCTTC,CASSPGLGGGGSYNEQFF,TRBV12-3/TRBV12-4,TRBJ2-1,-,few
TGTGCCAGCAGCTTGGACAGGGGGAGGAACACTGAAGCTTTCTTT,CASSLDRGRNTEAFF,TRBV7-9,TRBJ1-1,TRBD1,many
TGCAGTGCTAGTGCCCCGGGGAATTCACCCCTCCACTTT,CSASAPGNSPLHF,TRBV20-1,TRBJ1-6,-,-
TGTGCCACTGGGGACGGTACCTACGAGCAGTACTTC,CATGDGTYEQYF,TRBV19,TRBJ2-7,-,few
TGCAGCGTTGGAGCTATAGCGGGGGGACCAGATACGCAGTATTTT,CSVGAIAGGPDTQYF,TRBV29-1,TRBJ2-3,TRBD2,-
TGTGCCAGCAGCTTAGCGGACGGGGGAGGAGGCAATGAGCAGTTCTTC,CASSLADGGGGNEQFF,TRBV7-6,TRBJ2-1,-,once
TGCAGTGCTAGCGTCGGACAGACGAATTCACCCCTCCACTTT,CSASVGQTNSPLHF,TRBV20-1,TRBJ1-6,-,-
TGCAGTGCTACCCGACAGGGGAATCAGCCCCAGCATTTT,CSATRQGNQPQHF,TRBV20-1,TRBJ1-5,TRBD1,-
TGCAGTGCTAGAAATCTCCGGGACAACGGAAACACCATATATTTT,CSARNLRDNGNTIYF,TRBV20-1,TRBJ1-3,-,once
TGTGCCAGCGGCGCTAGCGGGGGACCCGAGCAGTTCTTC,CASGASGGPEQFF,TRBV7-9,TRBJ2-1,TRBD2,-
TGTGCCAGCAGTCCAAAGGACAGGTTGTGGCTCGGGGGACGGGGGACTGAGCAGTTCTTC,CASSPKDRLWLGGRGTEQFF,TRBV6-6,TRBJ2-1,-,-
TGTGCCAGCAGCCCCCGGACAGGGGGCTACAATGAGCAGTTCTTC,CASSPRTGGYNEQFF,TRBV12-3/TRBV12-4,TRBJ2-1,TRBD1,-
TGTGCCAGCAGTTTAACCACCGGACTAGCGGGATCTGAAGGCACAGATACGCAGTATTTT,CASSLTTGLAGSEGTDTQYF,TRBV27,TRBJ2-3,TRBD2,-
TGCAGCGTTGAATACAGGGGGATGTACGAGCAGTACTTC,CSVEYRGMYEQYF,TRBV29-1,TRBJ2-7,TRBD1,-
TGTGCCAGCAGCCCCCTCGGTAGAGGTAATAATGAAAAACTGTTTTTT,CASSPLGRGNNEKLFF,TRBV7-9,TRBJ1-4,-,few
TGTGCCAGTGCACAGGGGGATCCGGCAGATACGCAGTATTTT,CASAQGDPADTQYF,TRBV19,TRBJ2-3,TRBD1,-